Following are 26 T cell receptor beta chains from one sample sequenced in a study of cytomegalovirus exposure and HLA in healthy donors. PCR was performed using 60 Vbeta and 13 Jbeta primers. Produced via immunoSEQ multiplex PCR; TCRdb's table is partial and in-frame only. The sample shows around 100,000 clones, approximately 64% of them seen only once. The specimen sequenced was PBMCs. The receptors derive from a human donor in good health.

In its sample, this clone was seen a few times. The chain recombines TRBV5-4 with TRBJ1-6; TRBD1 aligns across 7 bases. The CDR3 runs to 15 residues. The J segment lost 5 bases and the V segment lost 0 bases, leaving 2 bases of the junction unmatched. Germline V gives CDR1 SGHNT, CDR2 YYREEE (reference sequence). CDR3 loop: CASSLGTGNNSPLHF. The CDR3 DNA sequence: TGTGCCAGCAGCTTGGGGACAGGCAATAATTCACCCCTCCACTTT.

This clone was counted only a few times. The chain couples TRBV7-9 to TRBJ1-3, with D unclear. V gave up 5 bases and J gave up 2 bases, with 10 bases separating them. The CDR3 contains 14 residues. From germline, CDR1 is SEHNR and CDR2 FQNEAQ (reference sequence). In nucleotides, the CDR3 is TGTGCCAGCAGCCCCGGGTCCCCTGGAAACACCATATATTTT. It translates to CASSPGSPGNTIYF.

This clone has just one count. The gene calls are TRBV7-9 and TRBJ2-7; D uncertain. The CDR3 extends over 11 amino acids. The V end lost 4 bases, the J end lost 3 bases, and 4 bases lay between the germline ends. Germline-derived CDR1 and CDR2 are SEHNR and FQNEAQ (reference sequence). In nucleotides, the CDR3 is TGTGCCAGCAGCTATATCTACGAGCAGTACTTC. This codes for CASSYIYEQYF.

This chain joins TRBV27 and TRBJ2-1, with 11 positions matching TRBD1. With V trimmed by 7 bases and J by 3 bases, 29 bases remained unmatched. Germline V gene lookup returns CDR1 MNHEY and CDR2 SMNVEV (reference sequence). The CDR3 runs 23 residues. This chain's CDR3 is CASNLKRTGYPPSGTGGYNEQFF. The CDR3 bases are TGTGCCAGCAACCTGAAGCGGACTGGATACCCCCCCTCCGGGACAGGGGGCTACAATGAGCAGTTCTTC.

This clone appeared a few times. This rearrangement joins TRBV5-4 to TRBJ2-2; D is undetermined. Trimming pared 2 bases from V and 5 bases from J, leaving 4 bases between. The CDR3 has 12 residues. From germline, CDR1 is SGHNT and CDR2 YYREEE (reference sequence). DNA of the CDR3: TGTGCCAGCAGCTTTAGTACCGGGGAGCTGTTTTTT. Amino acids: CASSFSTGELFF.

The CDR3 DNA reads TGTGCCAGCAGCTTAGTAGGGGGATTAGGAGAGACCCAGTACTTC. It specifies CASSLVGGLGETQYF. The chain recombines TRBV7-9 with TRBJ2-5; tentatively, D is TRBD1 (6 bases). Trimming removed 1 base from V and 4 bases from J, with 13 bases in between. The CDR3 is 15 residues long. Germline CDR1 and CDR2: SEHNR and FQNEAQ (reference sequence).

This rearrangement joins TRBV10-2 to TRBJ1-1; D uncertain. Deletions cut 0 bases from V and 1 base from J, with 6 bases between. The CDR3 has 14 amino acids. The germline gives CDR1 WSHSY, CDR2 SAAADI. CDR3 nucleotides: TGCGCCAGCAGTGAGTCGAGTTGGAACACTGAAGCTTTCTTT. Its protein product is CASSESSWNTEAFF.

This sequence joins TRBV28 and TRBJ1-3, with 7 bases identical to TRBD1. The germline V gene encodes CDR1 MDHEN and CDR2 SYDVKM. Trimming took 6 bases from V and 2 from J; bases not matched to a gene: 7. The CDR3 runs to 15 residues. CDR3 DNA: TGTGCCAGCAGAGCTGACAGGGCACCTGGAAACACCATATATTTT. As protein: CASRADRAPGNTIYF.

The chain employs TRBV15 and TRBJ1-2; 11 bases match TRBD1. The CDR3 consists of 15 residues. Germline CDR1 is LNHNV and CDR2 is YYDKDF (reference sequence). V dropped 1 base and J dropped 4; count of bases not matched to a gene: 2. CDR3 coding DNA: TGTGCCACCAGCAGAGTGGGGACAGGGGGCTATGGCTACACCTTC. This gives the protein CATSRVGTGGYGYTF.

The genes are TRBV13 and TRBJ2-7, with TRBD1 matching 8 bases. Trimming at V came to 0 bases and at J to 3 bases, leaving 4 bases not matched to a gene. This CDR3 is 15 amino acids long. In germline, CDR1 is PRHDT, CDR2 FYEKMQ (reference sequence). The CDR3 loop is CASSLGPGGNYEQYF. In DNA form, the CDR3 reads TGTGCCAGCAGCTTAGGCCCAGGGGGCAACTACGAGCAGTACTTC.

Only one count was recorded for this clone. The V gene is TRBV28, the J gene TRBJ1-5, with 10 bases fitting TRBD1. Germline loops: CDR1 MDHEN, CDR2 SYDVKM. Trimming removed 6 bases from V and 6 bases from J; junction bases left unmatched: 8. The CDR3 runs 15 residues. The CDR3 is CASSSPGQGFQPQHF. Here the CDR3 DNA reads TGTGCCAGCAGCTCTCCGGGACAGGGGTTTCAGCCCCAGCATTTT.

The chain employs TRBV4-1 and TRBJ2-1; the D gene is possibly TRBD2 (5 bases). The CDR3 consists of 15 residues. The V end was cut by 0 bases, the J end by 2 bases, with 8 bases between. The germline CDR1 and CDR2 sequences are MGHRA and YSYEKL. For the CDR3, the DNA is TGCGCCAGCAGCCAAGAATGGAGGCCCTACAATGAGCAGTTCTTC. As protein: CASSQEWRPYNEQFF.

The chain links TRBV10-1 to TRBJ2-1, with 7 bases fitting TRBD1. Germline V gene lookup returns CDR1 WNHNN and CDR2 SYGVQD (reference sequence). This CDR3 is 15 amino acids long. V lost 3 bases and J lost 6; bases outside the gene matches: 8. Here the CDR3 reads CASSESRGQSNEQFF. The CDR3 DNA follows: TGCGCCAGCAGTGAATCTAGGGGACAGAGCAATGAGCAGTTCTTC.

This clone was picked up a small number of times. J is TRBJ1-3 and V is TRBV19; 10 nucleotides align to TRBD1. Unmatched junction bases numbered 6, after V lost 6 bases and J lost 1 base. The CDR3 is made up of 16 amino acids. Per germline, CDR1 LNHDA and CDR2 SQIVND (reference sequence). The CDR3 sequence is CASRPGQGTSGNTIYF. The DNA of the CDR3 is TGTGCCAGTAGACCGGGACAGGGGACATCTGGAAACACCATATATTTT.

This sequence joins TRBV30 and TRBJ1-4; the D gene is possibly TRBD1 (6 bases). The CDR3 loop spans 16 amino acids. Germline-derived CDR1 and CDR2 are GTSNPN and SVGIG (reference sequence). The germline V and J ends were trimmed by 2 bases and 11 bases, with 24 bases remaining between them. The CDR3 protein is CAWSPAMTGKGGKLFF. Here the CDR3 DNA reads TGTGCCTGGAGTCCCGCGATGACAGGAAAGGGGGGGAAACTGTTTTTT. The full variable domain, completed using reference TRBV30 and TRBJ1-4, is SQTIHQWPATLVQPVGSPLSLECTVEGTSNPNLYWYRQAAGRGLQLLFYSVGIGQISSEVPQNLSASRPQDRQFILSSKKLLLSDSGFYLCAWSPAMTGKGGKLFFGSGTQLSVL.

The V gene is TRBV5-1, the J gene TRBJ2-7; possible D gene TRBD2, 6 bases. Looked up from germline, CDR1 is SGHRS and CDR2 is YFSETQ. With 5 bases removed from V and 0 bases from J, the gap between germline ends came to 15 bases. The CDR3 covers 15 residues. The CDR3 bases are TGCGCCAGCAGACCCGGGAGTAGCGTCTCCTACGAGCAGTACTTC. Translating gives CASRPGSSVSYEQYF.

This sequence joins TRBV6-1 and TRBJ1-3, with 7 bases that match TRBD1. This CDR3 has 15 residues. The V and J ends lost 5 bases and 0 bases, in that order; junction bases with no gene match: 4. The germline gives CDR1 MNHNS, CDR2 SASEGT. The CDR3, as DNA: TGTGCCAGCAGTACGGGACAGAGCTCTGGAAACACCATATATTTT. Translated, it gives CASSTGQSSGNTIYF.

This clone was found once. The rearrangement joins TRBV6-4 to TRBJ2-3; 8 bases match TRBD1. The germline CDR1 and CDR2 sequences are MRHNA and SNTAGT. J was trimmed by 4 bases and V by 3 bases; bases with no gene match: 9. There are 16 residues in the CDR3. The CDR3, as DNA: TGTGCCAGCAGTGAGCTCCAGGGGGCCCTCCCAGATACGCAGTATTTT. Its translation is CASSELQGALPDTQYF.

V gene TRBV4-2 combines with J gene TRBJ2-7; TRBD1 aligns across 10 bases. V gave up 4 bases and J gave up 0 bases; unmatched junction bases: 6. Germline V gives CDR1 LGHNA, CDR2 YNFKEQ. This CDR3 contains 16 residues. In DNA, the CDR3 is TGTGCCAGCAGCCGGGACAGGGGCCTAAGCTCCTACGAGCAGTACTTC. This sequence encodes CASSRDRGLSSYEQYF.

This chain links TRBV25-1 with TRBJ1-1; a possible D gene is TRBD1 (5 bases). With 8 bases removed from V and 5 bases from J, the gap between germline ends came to 18 bases. This CDR3 is built from 14 residues. The germline CDR1 and CDR2 sequences are MGHDK and SYGVNS. The CDR3 protein is CASSPRGFATEAFF. CDR3 bases: TGTGCCAGCTCCCCCCGGGGGTTTGCGACTGAAGCTTTCTTT.

The J gene is TRBJ2-1, the V gene TRBV19; TRBD1 is a possible D gene (5 bases). Germline CDR1 and CDR2: LNHDA and SQIVND (reference sequence). The CDR3 extends over 13 amino acids. Deletions cut 3 bases from V and 4 bases from J, with 7 bases between. This CDR3 reads CASSMTAYNEQFF. The CDR3 DNA sequence: TGTGCCAGTAGTATGACAGCTTACAATGAGCAGTTCTTC.

The V and J genes are TRBV30 and TRBJ1-5; 7 nucleotides line up with TRBD1. CDR1 is GTSNPN, CDR2 SVGIG, per germline (reference sequence). With 2 bases clipped from V and 6 bases from J, the junction kept 4 bases outside the gene matches. The CDR3 has 13 amino acids. The CDR3 sequence: CAWSSRTGQPQHF. CDR3 in DNA: TGTGCCTGGAGTAGTAGGACAGGTCAGCCCCAGCATTTT.

V is TRBV28 and J is TRBJ1-5, with no clear D. The CDR3 contains 12 residues. CDR1 and CDR2 from the germline V gene are MDHEN and SYDVKM. The germline V and J ends were trimmed by 8 bases and 7 bases, with 12 bases remaining between them. The CDR3 nucleotides are TGTGCCAGCGGCGAGGGTCGGCAGCCCCAGCATTTT. Translated, it gives CASGEGRQPQHF.

This rearrangement joins TRBV6-5 to TRBJ1-6, with 7 positions matching TRBD1. Germline V gene lookup returns CDR1 MNHEY and CDR2 SVGAGI. With V trimmed by 6 bases and J by 7 bases, 9 bases remained unmatched. CDR3 length: 15 amino acids. CDR3 in DNA: TGTGCCAGCAGCCTCAGGGACAGCAGAAATTCACCCCTCCACTTT. Its translation is CASSLRDSRNSPLHF.

The chain recombines TRBV6-5 with TRBJ2-3; D possibly corresponds to TRBD2 (6 bases). The CDR3 sequence is 13 residues long. Germline V gene data show CDR1 as MNHEY and CDR2 as SVGAGI. V was pared by 9 bases and J by 5 bases, with 15 bases between. The DNA of the CDR3 is TGTGCCAGTTGGGGCGGGATGGGAGATACGCAGTATTTT. Translating it yields CASWGGMGDTQYF.

This sequence joins TRBV6-5 and TRBJ2-3; D remains unclear. This CDR3 comprises 14 residues. Germline lookup yields CDR1 MNHEY and CDR2 SVGAGI. V was clipped by 6 bases and J by 6 bases, with 16 bases between them. CDR3 coding DNA: TGTGCCAGCAGAAGAGACACCCTGGGCGATACGCAGTATTTT. It yields the protein CASRRDTLGDTQYF.